The entry below gives a single T cell receptor beta chain sequence along with its context. This sample is drawn from a study of shared clonotypes between healthy human individuals. CDR3 length: 15 amino acids. The ends lost 5 bases at V and 4 bases at J; junction bases unmatched: 8. Germline V gene data show CDR1 as SGHDN and CDR2 as FVKESK. The repertoire was sequenced with immunoSEQ multiplex PCR; TCRdb's copy has only in-frame clones and lacks some. In the table there are over a million clones, roughly 96% of which are singletons. The chain employs TRBV14 and TRBJ1-2; 9 bases fit TRBD1. The clonotype originates from a man under 40 in good health. The source material was naive CD4+ T cells sorted from blood. This sample's subset: CD45RA+ positively selected. CDR3 nucleotide sequence: TGTGCCAGCAGCTCAATGACAGGGGGTAGCTATGGCTACACCTTC. Encoded protein: CASSSMTGGSYGYTF.